These T cell receptor beta chains were read from a single sample in a study of CD8+CD57+ T cells in acquired aplastic anemia. TCRdb called the reads again in MiXCR, with one record for every CDR3 protein. Among about 260,000 distinct CDR3 sequences listed, 82% were seen once. Sequencing was carried out using sorted CD4+, CD8+, or CD8+CD57+ T cells (not recorded which) from PBMCs. The receptor source for this set is a human donor with aplastic anemia. Each CDR3 is given with its conserved first and last residue. A D gene is named only where the DNA matches it firmly. Clone size is stated in some rows and not others, as once, few, many or a class when expanded.

>NA|TRBJ2-1|TRBV7-3|TRBD2
TGTGCCAGCAGCGTAACTAGCGGGACAAAAGATGAGCAGTTCTTC
CASSVTSGTKDEQFF
>NA|TRBJ1-2|TRBV7-9|NA
TGCGCCAGCAGCCAAGATGGGGCAGGTCGCGACTATGGCTACACCTTC
CASSQDGAGRDYGYTF
>many|TRBJ1-1|TRBV9|TRBD1
TGTGCCAGCAGCGTAGAGGACCGACAGGGAGGAAACACTGAAGCTTTCTTT
CASSVEDRQGGNTEAFF
>NA|TRBJ1-1|TRBV7-8|NA
TGTGCCAGCAGCTTAGGGGGAGGTGTCGATACGCATTTTTTT
CASSLGGGVDTHFF
>few|TRBJ1-2|TRBV29-1|TRBD1
TGCAGCGTTGATATGCCGCAGGGGGGCTATGGCTACACCTTC
CSVDMPQGGYGYTF
>NA|TRBJ2-5|TRBV7-8|NA
TGTGCCAGCAGCTCCGCGGTTACTCGTGAAACGTTCTTT
CASSSAVTRETFF
>few|TRBJ2-1|TRBV12-3/TRBV12-4|NA
TGTGCCAGCAGCTTGGACAGCTCCTACAATGAGCAGTTCTTC
CASSLDSSYNEQFF
>NA|TRBJ1-5|TRBV19|NA
TGTGCCAGCAGCGTAGGGAGCGCCCGAAGTCAGCCCCAGCACTTT
CASSVGSARSQPQHF
>NA|TRBJ1-2|TRBV29-1|NA
TGCAGCGTTCGAGGCAGGGGCCCTAACTATGGCTACACCTTC
CSVRGRGPNYGYTF
>few|TRBJ2-1|TRBV15|NA
TGTGCCACCAGCAGAGACTTGCGGTATGAGCAGTTCTTC
CATSRDLRYEQFF
>NA|TRBJ2-3|TRBV7-6|NA
TGTGCCAGCAGCTTAGCCCAAGGGACAAAAGAGACGCAGTTT
CASSLAQGTKETQF
>many|TRBJ2-1|TRBV5-5|NA
TGTGCCAGCAGCCAATCAGCCCGCGGCTACAATGAGCAGTTCTTC
CASSQSARGYNEQFF
>few|TRBJ2-1|TRBV7-8|TRBD2
TGTGCCAGCAGCTTACCGGGAGGTCCCGATACCGATGAGCAGTTCTTC
CASSLPGGPDTDEQFF
>NA|TRBJ2-7|TRBV20-1|NA
TGCAGTGCGTCGAAGGCGGTAGGGGGACAGCAGTACTTC
CSASKAVGGQQYF
>NA|TRBJ1-2|TRBV7-8|NA
NA
CASSIDGAEQYVGYTF
>NA|TRBJ1-5|TRBV5-5|NA
TGTGCCAGCAGCGTAGGAGGAGGGCAATATAGCAATCAGCCCCAGCATTTT
CASSVGGGQYSNQPQHF
>NA|TRBJ2-3|TRBV11-2|TRBD2
TGTGCCAGCAGTTTTCAGCTCGCGGGAGCGTCAGATACGCAGTATTTT
CASSFQLAGASDTQYF
>NA|TRBJ2-3|TRBV7-9|NA
TGTGCCAGCAGCTTAGCGGGAAGTGCCGATACGCAGGATTTT
CASSLAGSADTQDF
>NA|TRBJ1-1|TRBV9|TRBD1
TGTGCCAGCGGGGAAGGGGGCACAGATAACACGGAAGTTTTCTTT
CASGEGGTDNTEVFF
>NA|TRBJ2-3|TRBV7-9|NA
TGTGCCAGCAGCTCAATGGGAGGCCCCTACACAGTGTATTTT
CASSSMGGPYTVYF
>NA|TRBJ1-2|TRBV5-5|NA
TGTGCCAGCAGCTTAGAGTTGGCAGGGAACTATGGCTACACCTTC
CASSLELAGNYGYTF
>NA|TRBJ2-1|TRBV11-3|TRBD2
TGTGCCAGCAGCATAGCGGGGGGAAACAACAAAGCTTTGTTCTTC
CASSIAGGNNKALFF
>NA|TRBJ2-3|TRBV7-8|NA
NA
CASSFGRGTQSF
>once|TRBJ2-3|TRBV11-1|NA
TGTGCCAGCGGCTTAGCGTACGGAGATACGCAGTATTTT
CASGLAYGDTQYF
>NA|TRBJ1-4|TRBV7-2|NA
TGTGCCAGCAGCTTAAGTCGGGATCATGAAAAACTGTTTTTT
CASSLSRDHEKLFF
>NA|TRBJ2-3|TRBV2|NA
TGTGCCAGCAGTACGGACAGCAACACAGATACGCAGTATTTT
CASSTDSNTDTQYF
>NA|TRBJ2-3|TRBV2|TRBD1
TGTGCCAGCGGCGTAGGGGGCGATGCGCAGTATTTT
CASGVGGDAQYF
>NA|TRBJ2-3|TRBV7-3|TRBD2
TGTGCCAGCAGCTTAGCTAGCGGTACCGATACGACGCAGTTT
CASSLASGTDTTQF
>NA|TRBJ1-2|TRBV7-8|NA
TGTGCCAGCAGCCGAGGCCTTGGCGGTGGCTGCGACTTC
CASSRGLGGGCDF
>NA|TRBJ2-1|TRBV7-9|TRBD2
TGTGCCAGCAGCTTAGGGGAGCGGGGACTCTACAATGAGCAGTTCTTC
CASSLGERGLYNEQFF
>NA|TRBJ1-1|TRBV9|NA
TGTGCCAGCAGCTTAGATCTAACAGCGAAGTCTGAAGCTTTCTTT
CASSLDLTAKSEAFF
>NA|TRBJ2-3|TRBV7-8|NA
TGTGCCGGCAGCTTTGCGCCAGACGGCACAACGCAGTATTTT
CAGSFAPDGTTQYF
>NA|TRBJ2-1|TRBV5-4|NA
TGTGCCACCAGCAGGGGACAGGAGGGGGGGAATGAGCAGTTCTTC
CATSRGQEGGNEQFF
>NA|TRBJ1-2|TRBV7-8|NA
TGTGCCAGCAGCCAAGGCGTAGCAGGCGACTACACCTTC
CASSQGVAGDYTF
>NA|TRBJ2-7|TRBV7-8|TRBD2
TGTGCCAGCAGTGTCGGGAACAGCGGGGCTCGCCTCTGGGAGCAGTACTTC
CASSVGNSGARLWEQYF
>NA|TRBJ1-2|TRBV7-9|NA
TGTGCCAGCAGCCCTGGACGAAGACGCTGTGGCGACACCTTC
CASSPGRRRCGDTF
>NA|TRBJ1-2|TRBV7-2|NA
NA
CASSQAVGGGSPF
>NA|TRBJ2-3|TRBV2|NA
TGTGCCAGCGGTGATCCGACAGCAGATACGCAGTATTTT
CASGDPTADTQYF
>NA|TRBJ1-6|TRBV19|NA
TGTGCCAGTAGCGGGGCAGGGACCTCTTCCAATGAGCACCTCCACTTT
CASSGAGTSSNEHLHF
>NA|TRBJ2-1|TRBV19|NA
TGTGCCAGTAGTATAGCTAGCGAGGAGGGAAATGAGCAGTTCTTC
CASSIASEEGNEQFF
>NA|TRBJ2-7|TRBV2|TRBD1
TGTGCCAGCAGGAGACAGGGGATAATCGACGAGCAGTACTTC
CASRRQGIIDEQYF
>few|TRBJ2-3|TRBV7-9|TRBD2
TGTGCCAGCAGCTTTGAAAGAAGCGGCGGGAGCGATTATTTT
CASSFERSGGSDYF
>NA|TRBJ1-2|TRBV24-1|NA
TGTGCCACCAATGGGACGGACGGCTACACCTTC
CATNGTDGYTF
>NA|TRBJ2-3|TRBV5-1|TRBD2
TGCGCCAGCAGCGCCCATAGCGGGATCATCGGAGATACGCAGTATTTT
CASSAHSGIIGDTQYF